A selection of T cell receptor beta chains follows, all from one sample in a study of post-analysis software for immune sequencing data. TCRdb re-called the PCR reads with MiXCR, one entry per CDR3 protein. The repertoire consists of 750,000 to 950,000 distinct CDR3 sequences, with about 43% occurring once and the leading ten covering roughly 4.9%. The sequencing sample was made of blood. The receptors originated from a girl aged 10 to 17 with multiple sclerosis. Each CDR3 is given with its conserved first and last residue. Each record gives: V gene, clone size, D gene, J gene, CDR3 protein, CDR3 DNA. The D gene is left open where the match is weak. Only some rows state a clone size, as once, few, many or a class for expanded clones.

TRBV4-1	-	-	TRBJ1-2	CASSQEDRPQGYTF	TGCGCCAGCAGCCAAGAGGACAGACCTCAAGGCTACACCTTC
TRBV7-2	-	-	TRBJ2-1	CASSFPGSYNEQFF	TGTGCCAGCAGCTTTCCGGGCTCCTACAATGAGCAGTTCTTC
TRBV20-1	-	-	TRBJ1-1	CSARPMLSNTEAFF	TGCAGTGCTAGACCCATGCTGTCGAACACTGAAGCTTTCTTT
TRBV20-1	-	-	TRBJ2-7	CSARVLATLPYEQYF	TGCAGTGCTAGAGTATTAGCAACGTTACCCTACGAGCAGTACTTC
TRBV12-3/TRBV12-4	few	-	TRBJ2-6	CASRPIGPSSGANVLTF	TGTGCCAGCAGACCGATCGGGCCCAGCTCTGGGGCCAACGTCCTGACTTTC
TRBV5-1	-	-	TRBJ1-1	CASSPEAGSTEAFF	TGCGCCAGCAGCCCTGAAGCAGGGTCCACTGAAGCTTTCTTT
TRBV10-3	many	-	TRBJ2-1	CAISALTVGGLGEQFF	TGTGCCATCAGTGCCCTCACTGTGGGGGGCCTGGGTGAGCAGTTCTTC
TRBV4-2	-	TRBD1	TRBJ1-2	CASSQGTGARDGYTF	TGTGCCAGCAGCCAGGGGACAGGGGCAAGAGATGGCTACACCTTC
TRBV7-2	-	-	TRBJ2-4	CASSLWALPPYF	TGTGCCAGCAGCCTTTGGGCGTTACCTCCGTACTTC
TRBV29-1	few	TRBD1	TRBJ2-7	CSVGPDRGAYEQYF	TGCAGCGTTGGACCCGACAGGGGTGCCTACGAGCAGTACTTC
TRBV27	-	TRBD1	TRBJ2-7	CASSLPRGQGTYEQYF	TGTGCCAGCAGTTTACCAAGGGGGCAGGGAACCTACGAGCAGTACTTC
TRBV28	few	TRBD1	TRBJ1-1	CASSLPETGLNTEAFF	TGTGCCAGCAGCCTTCCAGAGACAGGGCTGAACACTGAAGCTTTCTTT
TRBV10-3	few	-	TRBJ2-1	CAISDPVEDPDNEQFF	TGTGCCATCAGTGATCCGGTCGAGGATCCGGACAATGAGCAGTTCTTC
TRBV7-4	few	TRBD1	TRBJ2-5	CASSLRGDHPGTGGETQYF	TGTGCCAGCAGCTTACGAGGGGACCATCCCGGGACAGGGGGAGAGACCCAGTACTTC
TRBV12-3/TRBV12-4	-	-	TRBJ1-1	CASSVTLTEAFF	TGTGCCAGCAGCGTTACACTCACTGAAGCTTTCTTT
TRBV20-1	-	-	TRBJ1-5	CSARRQRDQPQHF	TGCAGTGCTAGGAGGCAGAGGGATCAGCCCCAGCATTTT
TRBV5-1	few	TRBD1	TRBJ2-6	CASSFSAGGVGANVLTF	TGCGCCAGCAGCTTTTCGGCAGGGGGCGTTGGGGCCAACGTCCTGACTTTC
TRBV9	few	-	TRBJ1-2	CASSVGQSPSNYGYTF	TGTGCCAGCAGCGTAGGACAATCACCTTCTAACTATGGCTACACCTTC
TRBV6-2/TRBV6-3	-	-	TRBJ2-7	CASSLERTHTYEQYF	TGTGCCAGCAGTCTGGAACGTACCCACACCTACGAGCAGTACTTC
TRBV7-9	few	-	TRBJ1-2	CASSSPHTF	TGTGCCAGCAGCTCCCCCCACACCTTC
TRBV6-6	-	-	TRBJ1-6	CASSDEDFNSPLHF	TGTGCCAGCAGCGACGAGGACTTTAATTCACCCCTCCACTTT
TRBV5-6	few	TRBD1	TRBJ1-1	CASSGGTAEAFF	TGTGCCAGCAGCGGAGGGACAGCTGAAGCTTTCTTT
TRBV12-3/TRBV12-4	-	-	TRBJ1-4	CATRKGDGEKLFF	TGTGCCACCAGAAAGGGTGATGGTGAAAAACTGTTTTTT
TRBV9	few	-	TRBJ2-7	CASSSSGTPTYEQYF	TGTGCCAGCAGCTCTAGTGGGACACCCACCTACGAGCAGTACTTC
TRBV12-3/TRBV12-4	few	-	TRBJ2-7	CASRLGGYEQYF	TGTGCCAGCAGGTTGGGGGGTTACGAGCAGTACTTC
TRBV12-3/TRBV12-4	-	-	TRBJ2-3	CASSFSSVLGATQYF	TGTGCCAGCAGTTTTTCTAGCGTGTTAGGGGCTACGCAGTATTTT
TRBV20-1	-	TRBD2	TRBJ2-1	CSASNPRAGVDNEQFF	TGCAGTGCTTCAAATCCACGAGCGGGAGTGGACAATGAGCAGTTCTTC
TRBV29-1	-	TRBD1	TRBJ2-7	CSVEEGETGATYEQYF	TGCAGCGTTGAAGAAGGAGAAACAGGGGCTACCTACGAGCAGTACTTC
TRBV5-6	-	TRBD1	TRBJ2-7	CASRRDRVSYEQYF	TGTGCCAGCAGGCGGGACAGGGTCTCCTACGAGCAGTACTTC
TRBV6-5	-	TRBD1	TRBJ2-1	CASNKQGAGYNEQFF	TGTGCCAGCAACAAACAGGGGGCAGGTTACAATGAGCAGTTCTTC
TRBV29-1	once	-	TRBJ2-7	CSVEDQGVLGYEQYF	TGCAGCGTTGAAGATCAAGGGGTATTGGGGTACGAGCAGTACTTC
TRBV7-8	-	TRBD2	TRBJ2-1	CASSLELAGVGEQFF	TGTGCCAGCAGCTTAGAACTAGCGGGAGTGGGTGAGCAGTTCTTC
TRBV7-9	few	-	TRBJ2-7	CASSFELYEQYF	TGTGCCAGCAGCTTCGAACTCTACGAGCAGTACTTC
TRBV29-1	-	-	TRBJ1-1	CSVDPPGLNTEAFF	TGCAGCGTTGATCCCCCGGGTTTGAACACTGAAGCTTTCTTT
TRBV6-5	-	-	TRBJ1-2	CASSYGGEPSYGYTF	TGTGCCAGCAGTTACGGCGGGGAGCCCTCCTATGGCTACACCTTC
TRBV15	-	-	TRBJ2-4	CATSTTGLAKNIQYF	TGTGCCACCAGCACCACAGGGTTAGCCAAAAACATTCAGTACTTC
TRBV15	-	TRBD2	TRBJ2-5	CATSGGLGEETQYF	TGTGCCACCAGCGGAGGACTAGGCGAAGAGACCCAGTACTTC
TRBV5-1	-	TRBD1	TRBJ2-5	CASSKQGAVGQETQYF	TGCGCCAGCAGCAAACAGGGGGCGGTAGGGCAAGAGACCCAGTACTTC
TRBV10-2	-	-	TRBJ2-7	CASSEELRYPYEQYF	TGCGCCAGCAGTGAGGAACTACGATACCCCTACGAGCAGTACTTC
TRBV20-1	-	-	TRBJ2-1	CSARPDYNEQFF	TGCAGTGCTAGACCCGATTACAATGAGCAGTTCTTC
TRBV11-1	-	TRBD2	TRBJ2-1	CASSSGLVFNEQFF	TGTGCCAGCAGCTCCGGACTAGTATTCAATGAGCAGTTCTTC
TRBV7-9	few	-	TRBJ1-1	CASSLQGQNTEAFF	TGTGCCAGCAGCCTACAGGGCCAGAACACTGAAGCTTTCTTT
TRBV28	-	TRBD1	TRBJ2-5	CASSLGTGQLQETQYF	TGTGCCAGCAGTTTAGGGACGGGACAGCTCCAAGAGACCCAGTACTTC
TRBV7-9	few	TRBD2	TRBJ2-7	CASSHPGLAGGTTDEQYF	TGTGCCAGCAGCCATCCGGGACTAGCGGGAGGAACAACCGACGAGCAGTACTTC
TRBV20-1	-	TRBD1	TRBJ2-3	CSALGQAHLLSTDTQYF	TGCAGTGCCCTAGGACAGGCGCACCTTCTCTCCACAGATACGCAGTATTTT
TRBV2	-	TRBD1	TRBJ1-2	CASSSGQGVGGYTF	TGTGCCAGCAGTTCGGGACAGGGGGTGGGTGGCTACACCTTC